A single sample is the source of the 14 T cell receptor beta chains below, sequenced in a study of blood T cell repertoires in COVID-19. The table came from immunoSEQ multiplex PCR; TCRdb's copy has only in-frame clones and leaves some out. The sample lists 90,000 to 120,000 clones; approximately 88% were seen once. Sample: peripheral blood. These receptor sequences come from a man aged 45-65 years with active or convalescent COVID-19.

A few counts support this clone. V and J are TRBV28 and TRBJ1-4; no firm D call. The germline CDR1 and CDR2 sequences are MDHEN and SYDVKM. This CDR3 is 14 amino acids long. Trimming removed 10 bases from V and 0 bases from J, with 12 bases in between. The CDR3 reads CATGSAATNEKLFF. As DNA, the CDR3 is TGTGCCACCGGATCAGCGGCAACTAATGAAAAACTGTTTTTT.

This rearrangement joins TRBV29-1 to TRBJ2-6, with D maybe TRBD2 (5 bases). Germline V lookup: CDR1 SQVTM, CDR2 ANQGSEA. The CDR3 loop spans 18 amino acids. The ends were cut back, 3 bases at V and 2 bases at J, with 20 bases in the middle. This CDR3 reads CSVEVRDVDFAGANVLTF. The DNA for the CDR3 is TGCAGCGTTGAGGTACGGGATGTCGACTTTGCTGGGGCCAACGTCCTGACTTTC.

The rearrangement uses TRBV12-3 or TRBV12-4 and TRBJ1-1; 7 bases line up with TRBD1. The V gene end was trimmed by 3 bases and the J gene end by 6 bases; junction bases not matched to a gene: 4. This CDR3 has 13 residues. The CDR3 loop is CASSFRQGAEAFF. CDR3 in DNA: TGTGCCAGCAGTTTCCGGCAGGGGGCTGAAGCTTTCTTT.

The chain combines TRBV13 with TRBJ2-1, with D perhaps matching TRBD2 (5 bases). The CDR3 spans 14 residues. V was shortened by 5 bases and J by 4 bases, with 12 bases between the two germline ends. The V gene's germline CDR1 is PRHDT and CDR2 FYEKMQ (reference sequence). As DNA, the CDR3 is TGTGCCAGCAGCCCAGCGGAGACTTACAATGAGCAGTTCTTC. As protein: CASSPAETYNEQFF.

This chain connects TRBV3-1 (or the pseudogene TRBV3-2) to TRBJ2-7, with 7 positions matching TRBD1. Unmatched junction bases numbered 5, after V lost 6 bases and J lost 6 bases. In germline, CDR1 is LGHDT, CDR2 YNNKEL (reference sequence). This CDR3 has 12 amino acids. The CDR3 spells CASSKTGLEQYF. DNA for the CDR3: TGTGCCAGCAGTAAGACAGGGCTCGAGCAGTACTTC.

In this sample, this clone turned up a few times. The chain couples TRBV7-9 to TRBJ1-6, with 10 bases fitting TRBD1. V lost 6 bases, J lost 10 bases, and 9 bases stayed unmatched. The CDR3 has 15 amino acids. Germline V gene sequence: CDR1 SEHNR, CDR2 FQNEAQ (reference sequence). CDR3 protein: CASSASDRGRSPLHF. CDR3 nucleotides: TGTGCCAGCAGTGCCTCGGACAGGGGGAGATCACCCCTCCACTTT.

The V gene is TRBV3-1 (or the pseudogene TRBV3-2), the J gene TRBJ1-4; no firm D call. V dropped 0 bases and J dropped 8 bases, with 10 bases sitting between them. This CDR3 spans 14 amino acids. The germline gives CDR1 LGHDT, CDR2 YNNKEL (reference sequence). This CDR3 is CASSQDPAAEKLFF. The CDR3 bases are TGTGCCAGCAGCCAAGATCCCGCGGCCGAAAAACTGTTTTTT.

The genes are TRBV7-2 and TRBJ1-1, with D unresolved. Trimming cost V 1 base and J 11 bases, with 8 bases left between them. Germline CDR1 SGHTA, CDR2 FQGNSA. This CDR3 has 11 amino acids. CDR3 nucleotides: TGTGCCAGCAGCTTAGACTTCAGGGCTTTCTTT. Translated: CASSLDFRAFF.

This clone was picked up one time. The chain carries TRBV2 and TRBJ1-4, with 8 bases fitting TRBD1. This CDR3 contains 14 residues. CDR1 SNHLY and CDR2 FYNNEI come from the germline V gene. V dropped 5 bases and J dropped 6; count of bases not matched to a gene: 5. CDR3 sequence reads: CASSNRGKYEKLFF. CDR3 DNA: TGTGCCAGCAGTAACAGGGGGAAATATGAAAAACTGTTTTTT.

The chain couples TRBV27 to TRBJ2-1, with TRBD1 as a possible D gene (5 bases). CDR3 size: 12 residues. The ends were cut back, 3 bases at V and 7 bases at J, with 7 bases in the middle. Germline CDR1 reads MNHEY; CDR2 reads SMNVEV (reference sequence). In nucleotides, the CDR3 is TGTGCCAGCAGTTTGGGGCCTAATGAGCAGTTCTTC. Protein sequence: CASSLGPNEQFF.

The rearrangement links TRBV6-1 to TRBJ2-3; 7 bases are shared with TRBD1. Germline trimming cut 3 bases from V and 2 bases from J; bases unmatched to any gene: 8. CDR1 is MNHNS, CDR2 SASEGT, per germline. The CDR3 loop spans 16 amino acids. In DNA form, the CDR3 reads TGTGCCAGCAGTGACCGGAGCAGGGGGAACACAGATACGCAGTATTTT. Translated: CASSDRSRGNTDTQYF.

The V and J genes are TRBV11-2 and TRBJ2-7; 8 bases match TRBD1. Trimming took 2 bases from V and 5 from J; bases not matched to a gene: 5. This CDR3 is 14 amino acids long. Germline V gene sequence: CDR1 SGHAT, CDR2 FQNNGV. The DNA of the CDR3 is TGTGCCAGCAGCTTAATGGACAGGGCCGACGAGCAGTACTTC. This codes for CASSLMDRADEQYF.

The rearrangement links TRBV2 to TRBJ2-7; 9 nucleotides align to TRBD2. Germline V gene data show CDR1 as SNHLY and CDR2 as FYNNEI. The CDR3 has 16 amino acids. Trimming took 3 bases from V and 5 from J; bases not matched to a gene: 11. CDR3 nucleotide sequence: TGTGCCAGCAGTGACACCGTAGCGGGAGCGTGGGACGAGCAGTACTTC. Its translation is CASSDTVAGAWDEQYF.

This rearrangement joins TRBV5-4 to TRBJ1-1, with 9 bases identical to TRBD1. V trimming: 2 bases; J trimming: 7 bases; junction bases outside the gene matches: 9. The CDR3 covers 15 residues. Germline V gene data show CDR1 as SGHNT and CDR2 as YYREEE (reference sequence). The DNA of the CDR3 is TGTGCCAGCAGCTTTTACCGGGACAGGGTTGGTGAAGCTTTCTTT. It encodes CASSFYRDRVGEAFF.